This T cell receptor beta chain was captured by sequencing in a study of cytomegalovirus exposure and HLA in healthy donors. Study-wide results and limits: CMV serostatus was the only immune exposure information that was available.

Trimming stripped 5 bases from V and 2 bases from J, with 22 bases between. From germline, CDR1 is SGHAT and CDR2 FQNNGV. This CDR3 region has 18 residues. It was with 60 Vbeta and 13 Jbeta primers that the PCR ran. Data came from immunoSEQ multiplex PCR; TCRdb stores just in-frame clones and leaves some out. The sample records around 190,000 clones, roughly nine tenths being singletons. In regard to this clone: The antigen remains unidentified.

The sample taken for sequencing was PBMCs. This chain links TRBV11-2 with TRBJ1-3, with a weak D call TRBD1 (6 bases). This clonotype originated in a boy aged 2 to 10 in good health and CMV-seronegative. The CDR3: CASSERQDGTWAGNTIYF. CDR3 nucleotide sequence: TGTGCCAGCAGCGAGAGACAGGATGGGACGTGGGCTGGAAACACCATATATTTT.